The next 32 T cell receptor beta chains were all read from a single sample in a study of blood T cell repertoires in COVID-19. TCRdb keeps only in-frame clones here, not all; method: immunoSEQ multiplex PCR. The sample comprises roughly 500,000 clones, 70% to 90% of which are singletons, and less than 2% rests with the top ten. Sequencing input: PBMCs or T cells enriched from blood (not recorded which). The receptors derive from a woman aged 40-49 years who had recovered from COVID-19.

CDR3 DNA sequence: TGTGCCAGCAGCTCACGGGCTAGCGGGAGCGGCACAGATACGCAGTATTTT. Its protein is CASSSRASGSGTDTQYF. The V and J genes are TRBV7-8 and TRBJ2-3, with 10 nucleotides matching TRBD2. The length of the CDR3 is 17 residues. The germline gives CDR1 SGHVS, CDR2 FQNEAQ. With V trimmed by 4 bases and J by 1 base, 8 bases remained unmatched.

CDR3 coding DNA: TGTGCCAGCAGTAGAGGGACAGGGTACTCCTACGAGCAGTACTTC. Residues: CASSRGTGYSYEQYF. V gene TRBV11-2 combines with J gene TRBJ2-7; 9 positions match TRBD1. This CDR3 region has 15 residues. The V gene end was trimmed by 6 bases and the J gene end by 0 bases; junction bases not matched to a gene: 6. From germline, CDR1 is SGHAT and CDR2 FQNNGV.

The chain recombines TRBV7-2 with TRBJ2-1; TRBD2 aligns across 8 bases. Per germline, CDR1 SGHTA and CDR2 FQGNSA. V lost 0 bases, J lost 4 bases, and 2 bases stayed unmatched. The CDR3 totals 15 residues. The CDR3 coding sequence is TGTGCCAGCAGCTTAGCGAGCGGGAGATACAATGAGCAGTTCTTC. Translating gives CASSLASGRYNEQFF.

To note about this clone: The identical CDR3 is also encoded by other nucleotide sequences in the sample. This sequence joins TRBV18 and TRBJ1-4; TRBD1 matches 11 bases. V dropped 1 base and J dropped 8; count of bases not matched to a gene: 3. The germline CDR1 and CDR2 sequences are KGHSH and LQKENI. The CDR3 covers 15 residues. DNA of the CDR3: TGTGCCAGCTCACCACGGGGGACAGGGGGGGAAAAACTGTTTTTT. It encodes CASSPRGTGGEKLFF.

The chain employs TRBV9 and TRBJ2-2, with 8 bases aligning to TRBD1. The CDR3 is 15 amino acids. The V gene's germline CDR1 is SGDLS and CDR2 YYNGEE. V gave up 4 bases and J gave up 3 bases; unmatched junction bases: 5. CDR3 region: CASSSGQGHTGELFF. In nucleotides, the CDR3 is TGTGCCAGCAGCTCTGGACAGGGTCACACCGGGGAGCTGTTTTTT.

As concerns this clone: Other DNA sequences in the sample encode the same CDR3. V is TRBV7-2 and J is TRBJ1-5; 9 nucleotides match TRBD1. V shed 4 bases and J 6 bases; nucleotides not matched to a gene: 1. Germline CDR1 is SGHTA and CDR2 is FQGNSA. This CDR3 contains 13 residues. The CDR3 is CASSSDRGQPQHF. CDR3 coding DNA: TGTGCCAGCAGCTCGGACAGGGGTCAGCCCCAGCATTTT.

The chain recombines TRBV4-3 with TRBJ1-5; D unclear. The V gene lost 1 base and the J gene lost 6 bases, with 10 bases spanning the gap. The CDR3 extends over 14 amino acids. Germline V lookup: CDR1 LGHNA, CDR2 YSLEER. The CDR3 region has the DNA TGCGCCAGCAGCCAAGTGTGGAGGGTTCAGCCCCAGCATTTT. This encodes CASSQVWRVQPQHF.

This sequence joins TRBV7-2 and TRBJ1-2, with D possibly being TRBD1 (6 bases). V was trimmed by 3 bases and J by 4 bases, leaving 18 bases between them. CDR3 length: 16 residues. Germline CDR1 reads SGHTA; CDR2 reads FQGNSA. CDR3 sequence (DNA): TGTGCCAGCAGCTTCAGGGACACCTATAGTGGCTATGGCTACACCTTC. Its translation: CASSFRDTYSGYGYTF.

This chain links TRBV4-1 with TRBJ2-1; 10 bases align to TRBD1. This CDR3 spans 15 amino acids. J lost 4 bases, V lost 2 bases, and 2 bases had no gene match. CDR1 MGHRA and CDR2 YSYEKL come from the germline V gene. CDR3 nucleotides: TGCGCCAGCAGCCAACCGGGACAGGGGTACAATGAGCAGTTCTTC. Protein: CASSQPGQGYNEQFF.

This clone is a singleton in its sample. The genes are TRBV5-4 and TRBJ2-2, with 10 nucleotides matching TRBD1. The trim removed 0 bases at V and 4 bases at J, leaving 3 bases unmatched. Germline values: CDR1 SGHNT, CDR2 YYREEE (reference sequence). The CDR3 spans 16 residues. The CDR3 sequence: CASSLAGTGVTGELFF. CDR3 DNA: TGTGCCAGCAGCTTGGCCGGGACAGGGGTCACCGGGGAGCTGTTTTTT.

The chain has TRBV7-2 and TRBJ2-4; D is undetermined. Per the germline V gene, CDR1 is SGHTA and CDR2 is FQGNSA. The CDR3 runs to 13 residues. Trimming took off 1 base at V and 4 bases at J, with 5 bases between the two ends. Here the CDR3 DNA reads TGTGCCAGCAGCTTAGACGGGAAAAACATTCAGTACTTC. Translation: CASSLDGKNIQYF. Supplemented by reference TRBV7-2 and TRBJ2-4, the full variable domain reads GAGVSQSPSNKVTEKGKDVELRCDPISGHTALYWYRQSLGQGLEFLIYFQGNSAPDKSGLPSDRFSAERTGGSVSTLTIQRTQQEDSAVYLCASSLDGKNIQYFGAGTRLSVL.

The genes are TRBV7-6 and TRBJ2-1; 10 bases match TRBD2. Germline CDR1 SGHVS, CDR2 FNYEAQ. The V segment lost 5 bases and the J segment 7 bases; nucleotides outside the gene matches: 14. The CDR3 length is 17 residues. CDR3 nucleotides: TGTGCCAGCAGCGTATATGGGGGCCTAGCGGGAGTAAATGAGCAGTTCTTC. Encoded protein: CASSVYGGLAGVNEQFF.

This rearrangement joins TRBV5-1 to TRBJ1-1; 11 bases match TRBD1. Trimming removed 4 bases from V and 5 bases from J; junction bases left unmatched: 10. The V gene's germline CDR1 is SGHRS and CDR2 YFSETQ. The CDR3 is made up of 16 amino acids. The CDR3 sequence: CASSPKGTGGKTEAFF. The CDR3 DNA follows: TGCGCCAGCAGCCCCAAGGGGACAGGGGGAAAGACTGAAGCTTTCTTT.

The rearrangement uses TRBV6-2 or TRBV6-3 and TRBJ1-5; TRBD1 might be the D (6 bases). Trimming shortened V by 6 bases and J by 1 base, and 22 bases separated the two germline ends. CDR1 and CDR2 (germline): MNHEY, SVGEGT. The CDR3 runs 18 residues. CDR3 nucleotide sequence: TGTGCCAGCAGCCGCCACCAGTCGGACAGTTACAGCAATCAGCCCCAGCATTTT. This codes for CASSRHQSDSYSNQPQHF.

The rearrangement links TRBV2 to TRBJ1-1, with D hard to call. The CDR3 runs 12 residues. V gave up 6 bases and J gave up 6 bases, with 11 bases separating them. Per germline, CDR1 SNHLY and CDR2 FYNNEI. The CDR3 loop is CASSGRGSEAFF. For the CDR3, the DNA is TGTGCCAGCAGCGGACGGGGTTCTGAAGCTTTCTTT. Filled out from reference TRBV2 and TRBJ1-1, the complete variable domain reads EPEVTQTPSHQVTQMGQEVILRCVPISNHLYFYWYRQILGQKVEFLVSFYNNEISEKSEIFDDQFSVERPDGSNFTLKIRSTKLEDSAMYFCASSGRGSEAFFGQGTRLTVV.

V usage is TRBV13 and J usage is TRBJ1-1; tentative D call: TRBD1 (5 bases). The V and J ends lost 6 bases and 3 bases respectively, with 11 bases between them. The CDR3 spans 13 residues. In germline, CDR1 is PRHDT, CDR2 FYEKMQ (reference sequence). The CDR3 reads CASRLPGYTEAFF. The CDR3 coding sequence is TGTGCCAGCAGGCTTCCAGGGTACACTGAAGCTTTCTTT.

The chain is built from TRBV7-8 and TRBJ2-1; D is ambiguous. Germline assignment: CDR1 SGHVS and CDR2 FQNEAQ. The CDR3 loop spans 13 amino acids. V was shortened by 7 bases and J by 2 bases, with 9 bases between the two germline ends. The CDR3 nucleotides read TGTGCCAGCACCTGGAGTGCCTACAATGAGCAGTTCTTC. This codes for CASTWSAYNEQFF.

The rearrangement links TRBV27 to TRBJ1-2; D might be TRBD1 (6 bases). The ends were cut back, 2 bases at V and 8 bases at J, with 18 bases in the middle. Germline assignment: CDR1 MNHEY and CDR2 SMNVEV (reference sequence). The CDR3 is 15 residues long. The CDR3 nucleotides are TGTGCCAGCAGTTTAACCGAAGGCCTAACAGGGGGCTACACCTTC. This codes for CASSLTEGLTGGYTF.

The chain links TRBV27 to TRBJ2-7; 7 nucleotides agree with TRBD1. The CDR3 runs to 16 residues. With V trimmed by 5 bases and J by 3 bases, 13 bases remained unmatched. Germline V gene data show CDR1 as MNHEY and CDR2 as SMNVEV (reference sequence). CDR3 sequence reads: CASSVDRAGPHYEQYF. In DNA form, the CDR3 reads TGTGCCAGCAGTGTTGACAGGGCCGGACCCCACTACGAGCAGTACTTC.

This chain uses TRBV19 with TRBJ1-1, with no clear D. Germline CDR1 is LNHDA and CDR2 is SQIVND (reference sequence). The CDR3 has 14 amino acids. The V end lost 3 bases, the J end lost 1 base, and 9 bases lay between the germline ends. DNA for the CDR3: TGTGCCAGTAGTATGGACTTCCCGAACACTGAAGCTTTCTTT. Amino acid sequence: CASSMDFPNTEAFF. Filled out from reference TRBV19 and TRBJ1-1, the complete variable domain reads DGGITQSPKYLFRKEGQNVTLSCEQNLNHDAMYWYRQDPGQGLRLIYYSQIVNDFQKGDIAEGYSVSREKKESFPLTVTSAQKNPTAFYLCASSMDFPNTEAFFGQGTRLTVV.

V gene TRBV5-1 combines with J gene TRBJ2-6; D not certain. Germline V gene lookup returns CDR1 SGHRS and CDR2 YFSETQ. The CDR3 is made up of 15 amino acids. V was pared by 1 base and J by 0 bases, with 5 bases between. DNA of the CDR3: TGCGCCAGCAGCTTGACTTACTCTGGGGCCAACGTCCTGACTTTC. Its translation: CASSLTYSGANVLTF.

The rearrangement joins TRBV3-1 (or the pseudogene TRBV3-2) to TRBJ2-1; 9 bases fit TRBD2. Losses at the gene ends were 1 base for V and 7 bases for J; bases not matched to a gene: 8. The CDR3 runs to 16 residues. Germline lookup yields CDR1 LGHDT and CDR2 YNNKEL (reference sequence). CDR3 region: CASSQVLAGFKNEQFF. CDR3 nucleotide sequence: TGTGCCAGCAGCCAAGTACTAGCGGGTTTCAAAAATGAGCAGTTCTTC.

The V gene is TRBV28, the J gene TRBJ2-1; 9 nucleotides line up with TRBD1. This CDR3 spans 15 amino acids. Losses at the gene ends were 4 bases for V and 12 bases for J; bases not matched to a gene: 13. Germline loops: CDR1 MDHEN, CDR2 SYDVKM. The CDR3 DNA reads TGTGCCAGCAGTTCCGAGGGACAGGGAATTTCTGGGCAGTTCTTC. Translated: CASSSEGQGISGQFF.

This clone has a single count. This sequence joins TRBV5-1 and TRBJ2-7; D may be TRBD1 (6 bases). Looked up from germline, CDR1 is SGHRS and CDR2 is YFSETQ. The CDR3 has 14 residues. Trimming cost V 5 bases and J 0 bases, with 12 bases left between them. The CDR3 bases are TGCGCCAGCAGGGTACAGGGTAGCTCCTACGAGCAGTACTTC. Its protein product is CASRVQGSSYEQYF.

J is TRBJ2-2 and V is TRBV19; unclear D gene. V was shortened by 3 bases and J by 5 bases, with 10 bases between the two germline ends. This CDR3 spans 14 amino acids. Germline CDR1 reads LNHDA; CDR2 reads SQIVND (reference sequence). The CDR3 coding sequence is TGTGCCAGTAGTATGGAGACCTTAACCGGGGAGCTGTTTTTT. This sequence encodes CASSMETLTGELFF. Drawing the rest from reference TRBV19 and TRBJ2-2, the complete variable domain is DGGITQSPKYLFRKEGQNVTLSCEQNLNHDAMYWYRQDPGQGLRLIYYSQIVNDFQKGDIAEGYSVSREKKESFPLTVTSAQKNPTAFYLCASSMETLTGELFFGEGSRLTVL.

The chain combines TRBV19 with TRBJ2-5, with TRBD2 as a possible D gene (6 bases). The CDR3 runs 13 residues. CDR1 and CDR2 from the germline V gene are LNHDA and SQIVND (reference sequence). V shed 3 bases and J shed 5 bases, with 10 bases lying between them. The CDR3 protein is CASSISGVETQYF. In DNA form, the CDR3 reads TGTGCCAGTAGTATTTCGGGGGTGGAGACCCAGTACTTC.

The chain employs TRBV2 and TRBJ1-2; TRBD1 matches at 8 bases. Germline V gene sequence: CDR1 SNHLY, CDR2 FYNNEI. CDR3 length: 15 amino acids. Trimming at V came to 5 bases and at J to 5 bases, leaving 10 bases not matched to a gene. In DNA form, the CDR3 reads TGTGCCAGCAGTTTTTTTCAGGGGGCCGGGTATGGCTACACCTTC. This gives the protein CASSFFQGAGYGYTF.

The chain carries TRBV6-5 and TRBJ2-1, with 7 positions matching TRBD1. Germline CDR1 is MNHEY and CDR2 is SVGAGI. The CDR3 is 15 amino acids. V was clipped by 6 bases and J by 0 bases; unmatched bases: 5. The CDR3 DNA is TGTGCCAGCAGCCCGGGACAGAGCTCCTACAATGAGCAGTTCTTC. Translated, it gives CASSPGQSSYNEQFF.

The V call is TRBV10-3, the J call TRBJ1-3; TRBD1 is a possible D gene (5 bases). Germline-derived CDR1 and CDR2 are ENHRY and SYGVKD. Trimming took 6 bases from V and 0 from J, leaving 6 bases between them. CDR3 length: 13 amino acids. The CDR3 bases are TGTGCCATCAGAAGGGGCTCTGGAAACACCATATATTTT. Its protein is CAIRRGSGNTIYF.

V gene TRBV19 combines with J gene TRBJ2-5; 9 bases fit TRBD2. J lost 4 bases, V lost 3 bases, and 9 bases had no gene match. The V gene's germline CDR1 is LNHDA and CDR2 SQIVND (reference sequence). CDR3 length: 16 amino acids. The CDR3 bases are TGTGCCAGTAGTATGGTAGCGGGAGTAATCGGAGAGACCCAGTACTTC. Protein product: CASSMVAGVIGETQYF.

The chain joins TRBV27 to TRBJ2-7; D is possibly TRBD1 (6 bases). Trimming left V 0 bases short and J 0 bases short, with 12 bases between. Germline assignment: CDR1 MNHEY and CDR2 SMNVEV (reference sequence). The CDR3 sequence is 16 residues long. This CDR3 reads CASSLSPGTSSYEQYF. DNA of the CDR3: TGTGCCAGCAGTTTATCCCCAGGGACAAGCTCCTACGAGCAGTACTTC.

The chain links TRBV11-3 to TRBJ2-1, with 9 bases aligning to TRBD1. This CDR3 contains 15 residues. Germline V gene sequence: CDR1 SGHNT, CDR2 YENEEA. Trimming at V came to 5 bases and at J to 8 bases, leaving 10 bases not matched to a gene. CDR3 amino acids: CASSLGGTGMDEQFF. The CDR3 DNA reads TGTGCCAGCAGCCTAGGTGGGACAGGGATGGATGAGCAGTTCTTC.